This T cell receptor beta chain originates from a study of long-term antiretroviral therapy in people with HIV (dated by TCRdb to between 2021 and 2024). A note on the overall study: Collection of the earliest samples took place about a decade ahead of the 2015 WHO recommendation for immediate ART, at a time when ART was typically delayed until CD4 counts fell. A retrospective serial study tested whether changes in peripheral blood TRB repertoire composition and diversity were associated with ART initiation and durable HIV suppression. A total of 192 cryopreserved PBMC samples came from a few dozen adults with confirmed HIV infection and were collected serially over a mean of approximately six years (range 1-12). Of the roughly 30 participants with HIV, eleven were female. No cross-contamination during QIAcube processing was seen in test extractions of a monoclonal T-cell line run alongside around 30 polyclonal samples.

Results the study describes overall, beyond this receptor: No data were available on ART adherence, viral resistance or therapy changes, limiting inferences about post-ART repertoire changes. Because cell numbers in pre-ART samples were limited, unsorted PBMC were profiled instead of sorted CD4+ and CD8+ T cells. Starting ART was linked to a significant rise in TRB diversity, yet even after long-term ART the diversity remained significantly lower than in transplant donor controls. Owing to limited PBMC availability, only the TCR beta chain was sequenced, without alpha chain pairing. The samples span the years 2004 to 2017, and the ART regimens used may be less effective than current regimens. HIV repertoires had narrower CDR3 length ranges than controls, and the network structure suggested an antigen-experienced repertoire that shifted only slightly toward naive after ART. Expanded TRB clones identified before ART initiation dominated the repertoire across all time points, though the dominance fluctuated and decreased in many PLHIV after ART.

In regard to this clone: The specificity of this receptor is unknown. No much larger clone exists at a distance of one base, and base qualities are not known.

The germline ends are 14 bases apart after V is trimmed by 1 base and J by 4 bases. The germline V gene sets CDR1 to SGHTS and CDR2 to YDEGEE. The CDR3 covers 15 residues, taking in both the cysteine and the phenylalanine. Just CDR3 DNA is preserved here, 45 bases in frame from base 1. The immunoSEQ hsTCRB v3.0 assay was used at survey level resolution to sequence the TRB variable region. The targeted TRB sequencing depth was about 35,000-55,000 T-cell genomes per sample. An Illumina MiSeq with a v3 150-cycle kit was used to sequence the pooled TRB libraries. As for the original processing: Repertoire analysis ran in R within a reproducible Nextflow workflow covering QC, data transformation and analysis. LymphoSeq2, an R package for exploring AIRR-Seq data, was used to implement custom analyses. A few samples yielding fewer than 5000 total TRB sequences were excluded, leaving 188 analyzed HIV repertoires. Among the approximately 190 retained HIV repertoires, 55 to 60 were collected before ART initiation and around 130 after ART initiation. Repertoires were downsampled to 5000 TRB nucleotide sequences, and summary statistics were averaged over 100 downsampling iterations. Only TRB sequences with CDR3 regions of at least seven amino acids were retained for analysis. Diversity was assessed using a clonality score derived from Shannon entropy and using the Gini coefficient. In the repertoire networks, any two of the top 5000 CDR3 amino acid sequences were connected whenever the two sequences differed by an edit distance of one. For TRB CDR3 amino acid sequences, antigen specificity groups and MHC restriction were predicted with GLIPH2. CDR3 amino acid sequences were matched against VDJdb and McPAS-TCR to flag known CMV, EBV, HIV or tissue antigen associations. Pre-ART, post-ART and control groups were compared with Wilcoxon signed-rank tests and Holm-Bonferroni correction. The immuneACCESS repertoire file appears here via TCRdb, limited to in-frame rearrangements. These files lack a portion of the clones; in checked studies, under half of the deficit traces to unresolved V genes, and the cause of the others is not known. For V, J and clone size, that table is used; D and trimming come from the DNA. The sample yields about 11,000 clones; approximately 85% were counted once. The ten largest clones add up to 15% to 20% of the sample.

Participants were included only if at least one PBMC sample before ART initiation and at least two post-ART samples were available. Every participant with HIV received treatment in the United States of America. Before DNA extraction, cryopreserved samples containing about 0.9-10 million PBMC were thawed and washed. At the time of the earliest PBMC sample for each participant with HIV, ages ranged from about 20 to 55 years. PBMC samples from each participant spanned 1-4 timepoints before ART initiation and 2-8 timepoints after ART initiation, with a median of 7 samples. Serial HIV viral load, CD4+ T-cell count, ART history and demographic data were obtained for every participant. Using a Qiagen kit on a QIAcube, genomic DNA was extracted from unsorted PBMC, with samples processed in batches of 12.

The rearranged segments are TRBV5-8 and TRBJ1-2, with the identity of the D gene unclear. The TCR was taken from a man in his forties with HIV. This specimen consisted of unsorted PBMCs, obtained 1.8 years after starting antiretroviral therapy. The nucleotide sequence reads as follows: TGTGCCAGCAGCTTGTCCGGTCGGTCGAGCTATGGCTACACCTTC. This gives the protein CASSLSGRSSYGYTF.